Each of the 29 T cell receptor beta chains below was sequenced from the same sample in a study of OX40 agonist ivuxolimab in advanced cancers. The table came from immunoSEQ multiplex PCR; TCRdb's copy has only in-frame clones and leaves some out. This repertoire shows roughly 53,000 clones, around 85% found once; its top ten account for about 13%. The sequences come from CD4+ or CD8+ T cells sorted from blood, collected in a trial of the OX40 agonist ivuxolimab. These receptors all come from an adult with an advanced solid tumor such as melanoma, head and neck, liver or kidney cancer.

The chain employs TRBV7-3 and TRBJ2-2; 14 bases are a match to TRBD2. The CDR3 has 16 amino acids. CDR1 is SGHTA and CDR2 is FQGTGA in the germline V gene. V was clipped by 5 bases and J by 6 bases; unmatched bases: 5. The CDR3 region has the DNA TGTGCCAGCAGCCAGGGACTAGCGGGAGAAGCCGGGGAGCTGTTTTTT. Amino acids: CASSQGLAGEAGELFF. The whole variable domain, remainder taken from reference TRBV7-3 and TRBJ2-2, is GAGVSQTPSNKVTEKGKYVELRCDPISGHTALYWYRQSLGQGPEFLIYFQGTGAADDSGLPNDRFFAVRPEGSVSTLKIQRTERGDSAVYLCASSQGLAGEAGELFFGEGSRLTVL.

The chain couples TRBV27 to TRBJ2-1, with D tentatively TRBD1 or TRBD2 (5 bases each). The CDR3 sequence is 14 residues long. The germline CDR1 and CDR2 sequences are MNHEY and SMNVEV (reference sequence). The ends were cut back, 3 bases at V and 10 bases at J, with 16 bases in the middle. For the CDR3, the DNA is TGTGCCAGCAGTTTGTGGGACCAGGTGGGGGAGCAGTTCTTC. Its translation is CASSLWDQVGEQFF.

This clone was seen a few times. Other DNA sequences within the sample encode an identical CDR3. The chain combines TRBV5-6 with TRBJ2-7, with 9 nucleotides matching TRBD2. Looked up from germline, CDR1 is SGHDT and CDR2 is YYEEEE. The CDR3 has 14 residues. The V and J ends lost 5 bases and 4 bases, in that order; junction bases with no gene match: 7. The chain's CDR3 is CASSISGRKYEQYF. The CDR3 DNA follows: TGTGCCAGCAGTATTAGCGGGAGAAAGTACGAGCAGTACTTC. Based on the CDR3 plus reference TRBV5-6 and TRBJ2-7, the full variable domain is DAGVTQSPTHLIKTRGQQVTLRCSPKSGHDTVSWYQQALGQGPQFIFQYYEEEERQRGNFPDRFSGHQFPNYSSELNVNALLLGDSALYLCASSISGRKYEQYFGPGTRLTVT.

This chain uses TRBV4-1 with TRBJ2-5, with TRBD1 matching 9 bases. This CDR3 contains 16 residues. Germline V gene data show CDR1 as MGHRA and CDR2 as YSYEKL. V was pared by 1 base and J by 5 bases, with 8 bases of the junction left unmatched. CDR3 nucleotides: TGCGCCAGCAGCCAAGGTTTTACAGGGGGCGAGGAGACCCAGTACTTC. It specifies CASSQGFTGGEETQYF.

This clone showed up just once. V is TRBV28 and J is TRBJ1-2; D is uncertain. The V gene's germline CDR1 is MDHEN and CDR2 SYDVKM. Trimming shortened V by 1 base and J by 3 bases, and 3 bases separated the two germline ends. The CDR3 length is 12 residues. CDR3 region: CASSLSDYGYTF. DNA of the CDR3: TGTGCCAGCAGTTTATCAGACTATGGCTACACCTTC.

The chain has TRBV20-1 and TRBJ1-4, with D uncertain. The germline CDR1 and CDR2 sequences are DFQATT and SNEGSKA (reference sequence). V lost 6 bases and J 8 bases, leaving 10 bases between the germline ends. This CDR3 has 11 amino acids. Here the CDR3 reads CSARSGEKLFF. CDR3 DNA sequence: TGCAGTGCCCGGAGCGGGGAAAAACTGTTTTTT.

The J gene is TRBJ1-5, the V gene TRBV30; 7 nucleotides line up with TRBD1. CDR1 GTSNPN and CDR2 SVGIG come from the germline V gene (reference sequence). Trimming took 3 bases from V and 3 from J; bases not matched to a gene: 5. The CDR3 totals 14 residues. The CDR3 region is CAWSATGFNQPQHF. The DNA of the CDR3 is TGTGCCTGGAGCGCGACAGGGTTCAATCAGCCCCAGCATTTT.

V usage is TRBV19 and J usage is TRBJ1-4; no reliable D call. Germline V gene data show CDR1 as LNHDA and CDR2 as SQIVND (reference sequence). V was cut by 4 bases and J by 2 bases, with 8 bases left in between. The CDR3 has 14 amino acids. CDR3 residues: CASSTRRTNEKLFF. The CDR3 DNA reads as TGTGCCAGTAGTACCAGGAGGACTAATGAAAAACTGTTTTTT.

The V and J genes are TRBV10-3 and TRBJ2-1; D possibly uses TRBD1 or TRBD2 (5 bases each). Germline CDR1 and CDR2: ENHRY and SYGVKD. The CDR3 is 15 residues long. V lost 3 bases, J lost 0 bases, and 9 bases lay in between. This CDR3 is CAISDGALSYNEQFF. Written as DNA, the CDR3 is TGTGCCATCAGTGACGGGGCGCTCTCCTACAATGAGCAGTTCTTC.

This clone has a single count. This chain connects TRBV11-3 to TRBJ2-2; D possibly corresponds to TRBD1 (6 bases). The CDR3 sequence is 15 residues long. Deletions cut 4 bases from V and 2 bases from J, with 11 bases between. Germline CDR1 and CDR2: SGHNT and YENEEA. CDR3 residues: CASSSTGRNTGELFF. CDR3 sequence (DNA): TGTGCCAGCAGCTCTACAGGGAGAAACACCGGGGAGCTGTTTTTT.

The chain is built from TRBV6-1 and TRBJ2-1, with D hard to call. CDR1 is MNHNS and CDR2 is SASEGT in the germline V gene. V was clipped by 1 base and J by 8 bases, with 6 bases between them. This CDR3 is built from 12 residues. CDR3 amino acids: CASSEGADEQFF. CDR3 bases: TGTGCCAGCAGTGAAGGGGCGGATGAGCAGTTCTTC.

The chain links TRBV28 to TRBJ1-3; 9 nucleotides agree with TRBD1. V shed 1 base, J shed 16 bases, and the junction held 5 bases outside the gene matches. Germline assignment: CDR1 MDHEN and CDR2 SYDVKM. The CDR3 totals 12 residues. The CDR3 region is CASSLLGTGRYF. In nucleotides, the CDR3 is TGTGCCAGCAGTTTATTGGGGACAGGGAGGTATTTT. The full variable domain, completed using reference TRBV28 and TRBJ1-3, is DVKVTQSSRYLVKRTGEKVFLECVQDMDHENMFWYRQDPGLGLRLIYFSYDVKMKEKGDIPEGYSVSREKKERFSLILESASTNQTSMYLCASSLLGTGRYFGEGSWLTVV.

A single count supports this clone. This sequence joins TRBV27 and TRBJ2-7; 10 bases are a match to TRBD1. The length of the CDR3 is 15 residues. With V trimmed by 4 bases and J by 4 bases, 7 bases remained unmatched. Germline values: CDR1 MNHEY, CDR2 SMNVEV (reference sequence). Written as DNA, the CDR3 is TGTGCCAGCAGTTCCACCGGGACAGGGGTGTACGAGCAGTACTTC. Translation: CASSSTGTGVYEQYF.

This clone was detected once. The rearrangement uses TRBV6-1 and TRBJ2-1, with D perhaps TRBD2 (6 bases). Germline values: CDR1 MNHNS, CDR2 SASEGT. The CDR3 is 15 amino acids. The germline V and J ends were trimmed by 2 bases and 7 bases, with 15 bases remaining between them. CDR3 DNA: TGTGCCAGCAGTGAAAGGGCGGGACCGGTGAATGAGCAGTTCTTC. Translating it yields CASSERAGPVNEQFF.

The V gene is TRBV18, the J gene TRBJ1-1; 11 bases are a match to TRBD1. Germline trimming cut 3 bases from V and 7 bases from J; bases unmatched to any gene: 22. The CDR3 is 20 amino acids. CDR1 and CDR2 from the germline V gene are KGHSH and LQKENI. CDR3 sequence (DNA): TGTGCCAGCTCACCCCGTCCCGGGACAGGGGGAAGCGGCCGGAGGGGTGAAGCTTTCTTT. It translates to CASSPRPGTGGSGRRGEAFF.

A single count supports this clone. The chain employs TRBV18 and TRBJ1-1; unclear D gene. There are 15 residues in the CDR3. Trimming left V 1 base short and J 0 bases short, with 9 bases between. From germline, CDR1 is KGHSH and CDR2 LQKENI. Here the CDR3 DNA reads TGTGCCAGCTCACCACGTCAGGCCATGAACACTGAAGCTTTCTTT. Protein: CASSPRQAMNTEAFF.

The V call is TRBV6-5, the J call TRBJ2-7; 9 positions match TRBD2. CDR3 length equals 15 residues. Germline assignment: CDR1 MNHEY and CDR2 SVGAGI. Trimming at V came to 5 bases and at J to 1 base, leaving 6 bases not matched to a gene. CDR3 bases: TGTGCCAGCAGTGTAGTTCTAGCGGGGTCCTACGAGCAGTACTTC. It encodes CASSVVLAGSYEQYF.

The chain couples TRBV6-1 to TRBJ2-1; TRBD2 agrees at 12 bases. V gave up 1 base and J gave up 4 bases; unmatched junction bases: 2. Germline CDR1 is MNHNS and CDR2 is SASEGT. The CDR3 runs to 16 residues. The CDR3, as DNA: TGTGCCAGCAGTGAAGGGGGACTAGCGGGTTACAATGAGCAGTTCTTC. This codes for CASSEGGLAGYNEQFF.

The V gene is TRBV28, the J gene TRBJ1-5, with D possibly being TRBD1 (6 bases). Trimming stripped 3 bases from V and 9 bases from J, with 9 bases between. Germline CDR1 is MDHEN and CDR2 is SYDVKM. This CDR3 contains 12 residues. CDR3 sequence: CASSLRGGPQHF. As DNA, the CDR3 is TGTGCCAGCAGTTTGAGAGGGGGGCCCCAGCATTTT.

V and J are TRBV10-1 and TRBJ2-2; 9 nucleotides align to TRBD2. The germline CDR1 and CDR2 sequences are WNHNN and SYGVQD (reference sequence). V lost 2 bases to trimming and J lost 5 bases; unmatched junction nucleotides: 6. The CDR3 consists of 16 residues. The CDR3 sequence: CASSEAGGPETGELFF. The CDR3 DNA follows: TGCGCCAGCAGTGAGGCGGGAGGGCCGGAAACCGGGGAGCTGTTTTTT.

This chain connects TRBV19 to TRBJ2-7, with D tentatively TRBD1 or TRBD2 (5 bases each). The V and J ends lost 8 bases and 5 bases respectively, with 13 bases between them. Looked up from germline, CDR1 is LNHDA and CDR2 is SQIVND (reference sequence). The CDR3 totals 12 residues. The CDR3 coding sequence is TGTGCCAGTGCAACTAGGGACCACGAGCAGTACTTC. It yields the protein CASATRDHEQYF.

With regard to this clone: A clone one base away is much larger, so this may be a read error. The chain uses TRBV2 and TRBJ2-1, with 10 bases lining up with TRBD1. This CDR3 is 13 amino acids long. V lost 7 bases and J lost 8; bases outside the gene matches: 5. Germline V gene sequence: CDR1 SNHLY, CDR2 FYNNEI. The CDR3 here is CASIRDRGDEQFF. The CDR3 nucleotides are TGTGCCAGCATTAGGGACAGGGGCGATGAGCAGTTCTTC.

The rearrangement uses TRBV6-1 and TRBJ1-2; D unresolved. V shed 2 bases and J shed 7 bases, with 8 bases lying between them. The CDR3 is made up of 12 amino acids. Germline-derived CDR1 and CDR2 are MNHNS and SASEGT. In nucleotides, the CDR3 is TGTGCCAGCAGTGAACAGTTACGTGGCTACACCTTC. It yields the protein CASSEQLRGYTF.

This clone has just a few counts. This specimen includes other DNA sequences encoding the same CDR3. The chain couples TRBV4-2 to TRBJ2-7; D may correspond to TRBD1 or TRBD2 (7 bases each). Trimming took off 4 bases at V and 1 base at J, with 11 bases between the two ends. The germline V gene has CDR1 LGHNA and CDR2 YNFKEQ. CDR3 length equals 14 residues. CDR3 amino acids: CASSPGGGSYEQYF. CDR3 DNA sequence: TGTGCCAGCAGCCCAGGGGGGGGATCCTACGAGCAGTACTTC.

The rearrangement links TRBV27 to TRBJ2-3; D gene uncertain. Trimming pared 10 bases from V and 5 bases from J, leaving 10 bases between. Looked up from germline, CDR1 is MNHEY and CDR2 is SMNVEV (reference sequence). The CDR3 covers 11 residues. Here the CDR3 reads CATRLGDTQYF. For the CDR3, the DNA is TGTGCCACCCGTCTGGGAGATACGCAGTATTTT.

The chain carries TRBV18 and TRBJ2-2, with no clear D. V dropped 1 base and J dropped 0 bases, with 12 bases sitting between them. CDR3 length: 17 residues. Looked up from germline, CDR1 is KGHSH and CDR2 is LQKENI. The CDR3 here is CASSPLLTSANTGELFF. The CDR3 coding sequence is TGTGCCAGCTCACCACTCCTTACCTCTGCGAACACCGGGGAGCTGTTTTTT.

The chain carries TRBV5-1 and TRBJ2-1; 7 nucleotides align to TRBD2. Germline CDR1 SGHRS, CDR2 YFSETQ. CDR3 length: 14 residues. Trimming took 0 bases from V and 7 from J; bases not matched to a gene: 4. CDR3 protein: CASSLGTRANEQFF. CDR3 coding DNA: TGCGCCAGCAGCTTGGGGACTAGGGCTAATGAGCAGTTCTTC.

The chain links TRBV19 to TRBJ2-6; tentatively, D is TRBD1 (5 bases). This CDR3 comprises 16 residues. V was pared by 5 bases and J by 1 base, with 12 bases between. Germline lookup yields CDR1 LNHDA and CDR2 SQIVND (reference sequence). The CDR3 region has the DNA TGTGCCAGTAGTCAGGGTTTTAGATCTGGGGCCAACGTCCTGACTTTC. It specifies CASSQGFRSGANVLTF.

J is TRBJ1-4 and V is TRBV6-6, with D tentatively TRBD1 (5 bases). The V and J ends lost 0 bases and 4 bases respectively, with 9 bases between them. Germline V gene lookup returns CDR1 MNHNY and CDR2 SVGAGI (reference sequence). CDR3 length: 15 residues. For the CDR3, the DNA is TGTGCCAGCAGTTACTCGGGGGAGTTTAATGAAAAACTGTTTTTT. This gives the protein CASSYSGEFNEKLFF.